This T cell receptor (beta chain) originates from a study of blood T cell repertoires in COVID-19. Only in-frame clones appear in the TCRdb table, and some are missing; sequencing was by immunoSEQ multiplex PCR. The profile shows more than 400,000 clones, about 92% of them singletons. This CDR3 comprises 11 residues. The V gene lost 3 bases and the J gene lost 7 bases, with 4 bases spanning the gap. Germline V gene lookup returns CDR1 WSHSY and CDR2 SAAADI. The J gene is TRBJ1-5, the V gene TRBV10-2; no firm D call. This sequence was found in a young man who had recovered from COVID-19. Input material: PBMCs or T cells enriched from blood (not recorded which). CDR3 DNA sequence: TGCGCCAGCAGTGACGGGCAGCCCCAGCATTTT. As protein: CASSDGQPQHF.